This T cell receptor beta chain was captured by sequencing in a study of T cell repertoires in cytomegalovirus infection. This clonotype occurred a few times. TCRdb reprocessed the reads via MiXCR and lists one record per CDR3 protein. The data show about 530,000 distinct CDR3 sequences, about 30% seen once. The V and J ends lost 0 bases and 4 bases respectively, with 13 bases between them. CDR3 length equals 15 residues. The V gene's germline CDR1 is SGHRS and CDR2 YFSETQ. The sequence was obtained from a human donor in good health (CMV status not recorded). Some clones in this sample may be carry-over from other donors' samples. Sequencing input: PBMCs. The V gene is TRBV5-1, the J gene TRBJ1-2; no firm D call. The CDR3 bases are TGCGCCAGCAGCTTGGACCTGTTGCGCGGCTATGGCTACACCTTC. Protein: CASSLDLLRGYGYTF.